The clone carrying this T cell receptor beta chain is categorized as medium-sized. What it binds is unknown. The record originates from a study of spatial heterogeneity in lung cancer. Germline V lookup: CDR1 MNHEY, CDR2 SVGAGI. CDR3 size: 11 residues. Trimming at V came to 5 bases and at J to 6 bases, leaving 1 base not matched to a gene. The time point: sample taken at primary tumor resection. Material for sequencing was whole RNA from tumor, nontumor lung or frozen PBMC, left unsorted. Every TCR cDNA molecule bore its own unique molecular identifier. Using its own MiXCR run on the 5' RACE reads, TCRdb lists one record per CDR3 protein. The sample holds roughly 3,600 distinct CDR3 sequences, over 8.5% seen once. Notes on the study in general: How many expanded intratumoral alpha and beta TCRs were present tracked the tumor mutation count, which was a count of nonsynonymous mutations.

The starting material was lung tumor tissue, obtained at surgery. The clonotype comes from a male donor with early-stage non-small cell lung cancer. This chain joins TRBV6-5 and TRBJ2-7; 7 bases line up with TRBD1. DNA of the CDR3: TGTGCCAGCAGTCACAGGGGCGAGCAGTACTTC. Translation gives CASSHRGEQYF.